This T cell receptor beta chain appears in the sequencing data of a study of blood T cell repertoires in COVID-19. Overall study: Acute and convalescent COVID-19 samples came from the United States, Italy and Spain.

Original processing notes: Estimates of nucleated cell counts were drawn from the amplification of reference gene primers. The data were produced by immunoSEQ multiplex PCR, yet TCRdb's version contains in-frame clones alone and is incomplete. The V and J calls and clone size were taken over from that table, and D and trimming were inferred from the DNA. The repertoire holds under 400,000 clones, around 88% seen once, with approximately 1.6% in the top ten. V dropped 6 bases and J dropped 5 bases, with 13 bases sitting between them. Germline V gives CDR1 MNHEY, CDR2 SVGAGI. This CDR3 contains 14 residues. Seattle patients were enrolled while actively infected and followed longitudinally.

The source material was peripheral blood. This clonotype was obtained from a woman aged 30 to 39 with COVID-19, enrolled during active disease. This rearrangement joins TRBV6-5 to TRBJ1-4, with D unclear. This CDR3 reads CASRQPGGNEKLFF. The DNA of the CDR3 is TGTGCCAGCAGACAACCGGGAGGCAATGAAAAACTGTTTTTT.